The entry that follows covers one T cell receptor (beta chain) sequence. The data belong to a study of blood T cell repertoires in COVID-19. Study-wide background: From the United States, Italy and Spain came samples of acute and convalescent COVID-19.

CDR1 SEHNR and CDR2 FQNEAQ come from the germline V gene (reference sequence). The ends lost 5 bases at V and 1 base at J; junction bases unmatched: 10. The CDR3 totals 17 residues. Original handling: Quantification of nucleated cells was approximated via reference gene primer amplification. The method was immunoSEQ multiplex PCR; TCRdb's version includes in-frame clones alone and lacks a portion of them. That table furnishes V, J and clone size, whereas the DNA furnished D and trimming. The sample lists under 200,000 clones; 86% were seen once. This receptor was obtained from a man in his forties with acute COVID-19. V is TRBV7-9 and J is TRBJ2-4; TRBD1 matches 8 bases. What was sequenced was PBMCs or T cells enriched from blood (not recorded which). This chain's CDR3 is CASSVGQGGEAKNIQYF. As DNA, the CDR3 is TGTGCCAGCAGCGTCGGACAGGGTGGTGAGGCCAAAAACATTCAGTACTTC.